The T cell receptor beta chain under discussion was sequenced for a study of glioma-infiltrating T cells after dendritic cell vaccination. Input was 2 to 2.5 ug genomic DNA, or all available if less. The PCR used 60 V beta and 13 J beta primers. The assay was immunoSEQ multiplex PCR, and TCRdb's table has in-frame clones only and misses some. Here the sample spans roughly 100,000 clones, 90% being singletons. Findings and caveats of the study: Only a small number of patients had complete blood and tumor samples. Estimated pretreatment TIL content predicted outcome after dendritic cell vaccination.

The junction had 18 bases not matched to a gene; V was cut back by 1 base and J by 3 bases. The CDR3 has 21 residues. Germline loops: CDR1 MGHRA, CDR2 YSYEKL. This clone has only a few counts. What it binds is unknown. Time point defined: after dendritic cell vaccination, including at tumor progression/relapse. J is TRBJ2-4 and V is TRBV4-1, with 10 bases that match TRBD2. The clonotype was recovered from a human donor with glioblastoma. The sample was blood, taken after dendritic cell vaccination. CDR3 residues: CASSQVWSGRAALKDKNIQYF. The CDR3 coding sequence is TGCGCCAGCAGCCAAGTTTGGAGCGGGAGGGCCGCCCTCAAAGACAAAAACATTCAGTACTTC.